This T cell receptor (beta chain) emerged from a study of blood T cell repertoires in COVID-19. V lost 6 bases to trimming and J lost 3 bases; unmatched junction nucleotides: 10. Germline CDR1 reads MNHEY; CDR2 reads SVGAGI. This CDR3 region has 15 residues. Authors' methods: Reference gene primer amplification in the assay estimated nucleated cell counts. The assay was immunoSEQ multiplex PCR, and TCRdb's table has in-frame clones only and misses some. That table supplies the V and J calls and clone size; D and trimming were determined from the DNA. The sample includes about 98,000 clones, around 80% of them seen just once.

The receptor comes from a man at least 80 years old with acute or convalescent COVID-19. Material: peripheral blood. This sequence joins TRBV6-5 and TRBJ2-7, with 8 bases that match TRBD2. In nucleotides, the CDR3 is TGTGCCAGCAGCCCCCACAGCGGGAGTTTCTACGAGCAGTACTTC. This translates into CASSPHSGSFYEQYF.